This T cell receptor (beta chain) was found in a study of breast tumors, draining lymph nodes, adjacent tissues. General study points: Most tumor T cells seemingly derive from lymph node, then expand in tumor. Tumor and nontumor repertoires were significantly more similar in luminal-like than in basal-like breast cancer. Data only fit, rather than demonstrated, lymph node origin of most tumor T cells. Compared with lymph nodes, tumors were less diverse; compared with nontumor tissue, more.

CDR1 is DFQATT and CDR2 is SNEGSKA in the germline V gene (reference sequence). The CDR3 spans 11 residues. Samples came from axillary lymph nodes draining the breast cancer. Regarding this clonotype: No antigen is known for it. An end of the junction differs from the germline gene, which may be a read error.

TCRdb fed the multiplex PCR reads into MiXCR, producing one record per CDR3 protein. Of about 200,000 distinct CDR3 sequences listed, approximately 31% were seen once; the top ten hold about 4.3%. This TCR was recovered from a female donor with breast cancer. Some clones in this sample may be carry-over from other donors' samples. The chain links TRBV20-1 to TRBJ2-5; D remains ambiguous. Sample: axillary lymph node tissue. CDR3 nucleotide sequence: TGCAGTGCTAGGGGAAAGGAGACCCAGTCCTTC. Translated: CSARGKETQSF.